This T cell receptor (beta chain) was profiled in a study of T-cell reconstitution after alpha-beta-depleted transplantation in children. Unique molecular identifiers were used in preparing the TCRbeta library. TCRdb called the PCR reads again in MiXCR, with one record for every CDR3 protein. The table includes around 670,000 distinct CDR3 sequences, around 13% detected once. The V end lost 2 bases, the J end lost 7 bases, and 18 bases lay between the germline ends. The germline gives CDR1 SQVTM, CDR2 ANQGSEA. This CDR3 contains 15 residues. This clonotype showed up many times. Its antigen is undetermined. Notes on the study in general: At around two months after transplant, the alpha-beta T cells were reportedly derived from several hundred expanded clones that came from non-depleted graft cells. At day 60, the high TCRbeta diversity found in some patients originated from recipient T cells and thymic progenitors that had survived.

The gene calls are TRBV29-1 and TRBJ2-1; the D gene is possibly TRBD1 (5 bases). The source was PBMCs, collected before TCRalphabeta/CD19-depleted stem cell transplant. The source of this sequence is a girl aged 2 to 9 with congenital amegakaryocytic thrombocytopenia, due to receive a stem cell transplant. The CDR3 bases are TGCAGCGTTGAACAGTCTCAGGGATTCTCGAATGAGCAGTTCTTC. Protein: CSVEQSQGFSNEQFF.